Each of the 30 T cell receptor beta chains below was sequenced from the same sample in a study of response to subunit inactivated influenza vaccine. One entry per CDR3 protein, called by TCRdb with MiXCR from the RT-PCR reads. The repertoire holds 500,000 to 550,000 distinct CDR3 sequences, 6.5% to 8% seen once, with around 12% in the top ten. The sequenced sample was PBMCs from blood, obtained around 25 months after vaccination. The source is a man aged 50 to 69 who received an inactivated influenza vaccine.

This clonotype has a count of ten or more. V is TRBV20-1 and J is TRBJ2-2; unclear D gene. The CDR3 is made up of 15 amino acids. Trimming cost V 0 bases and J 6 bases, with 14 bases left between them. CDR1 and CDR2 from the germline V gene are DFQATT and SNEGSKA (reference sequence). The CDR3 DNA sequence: TGCAGTGCTAGAGATCCTTCTAACCTTTCCGGGGAGCTGTTTTTT. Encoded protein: CSARDPSNLSGELFF.

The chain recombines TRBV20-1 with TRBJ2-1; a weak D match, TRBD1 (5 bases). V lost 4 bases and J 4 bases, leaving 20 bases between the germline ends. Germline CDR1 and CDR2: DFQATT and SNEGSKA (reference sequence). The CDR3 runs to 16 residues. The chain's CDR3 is CSAMIRSGPRYNEQFF. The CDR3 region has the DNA TGCAGTGCTATGATTCGGTCAGGGCCCCGTTACAATGAGCAGTTCTTC.

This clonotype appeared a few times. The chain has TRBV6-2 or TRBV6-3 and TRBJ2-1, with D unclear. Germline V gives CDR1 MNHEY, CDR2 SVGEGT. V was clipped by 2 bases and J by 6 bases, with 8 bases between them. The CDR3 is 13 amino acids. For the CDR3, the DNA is TGTGCCAGCAGTTACAGTAGCTCCAATGAGCAGTTCTTC. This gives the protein CASSYSSSNEQFF.

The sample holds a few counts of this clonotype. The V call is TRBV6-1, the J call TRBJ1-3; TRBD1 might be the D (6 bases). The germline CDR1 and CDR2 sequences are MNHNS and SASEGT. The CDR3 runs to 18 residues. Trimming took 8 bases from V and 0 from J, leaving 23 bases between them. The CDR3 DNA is TGTGCCAGCGGGTGGTCCACAGGGTTTTTCCTCTCTGGAAACACCATATATTTT. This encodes CASGWSTGFFLSGNTIYF.

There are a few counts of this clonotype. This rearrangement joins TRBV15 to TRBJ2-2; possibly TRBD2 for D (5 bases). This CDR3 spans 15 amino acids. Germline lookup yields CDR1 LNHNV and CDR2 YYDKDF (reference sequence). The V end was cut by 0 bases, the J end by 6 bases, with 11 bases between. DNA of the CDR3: TGTGCCACCAGCAGAGAGGCCGGGGTTCCCGGGGAGCTGTTTTTT. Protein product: CATSREAGVPGELFF.

For the CDR3, the DNA is TGTGCCAGCAGCCCGACCGGGACAGGGACTTTCGGAGATACGCAGTATTTT. Amino acids: CASSPTGTGTFGDTQYF. This chain links TRBV7-3 with TRBJ2-3, with TRBD1 matching over 9 bases. The CDR3 runs to 17 residues. V shed 5 bases and J 5 bases; nucleotides not matched to a gene: 14. Germline assignment: CDR1 SGHTA and CDR2 FQGTGA.

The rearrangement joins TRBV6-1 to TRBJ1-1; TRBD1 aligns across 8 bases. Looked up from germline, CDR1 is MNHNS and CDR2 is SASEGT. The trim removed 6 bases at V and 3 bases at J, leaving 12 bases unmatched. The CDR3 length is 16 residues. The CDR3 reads CASSQTGGRPYTEAFF. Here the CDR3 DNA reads TGTGCCAGCAGCCAAACAGGGGGTCGCCCGTACACTGAAGCTTTCTTT.

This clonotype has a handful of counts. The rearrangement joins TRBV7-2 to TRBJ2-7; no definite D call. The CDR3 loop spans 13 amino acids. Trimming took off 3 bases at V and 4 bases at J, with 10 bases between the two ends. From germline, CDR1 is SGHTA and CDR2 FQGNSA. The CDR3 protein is CASSFESGYEQYF. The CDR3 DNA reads TGTGCCAGCAGCTTCGAATCAGGATACGAGCAGTACTTC.

The CDR3 loop is CASSQEGSRRTGELFF. The CDR3 bases are TGCGCCAGCAGCCAAGAGGGCTCCAGGAGAACCGGGGAGCTGTTTTTT. The rearrangement joins TRBV4-1 to TRBJ2-2; D call uncertain. The CDR3 loop spans 16 amino acids. V lost 0 bases and J 5 bases, leaving 13 bases between the germline ends. Germline V gene lookup returns CDR1 MGHRA and CDR2 YSYEKL.

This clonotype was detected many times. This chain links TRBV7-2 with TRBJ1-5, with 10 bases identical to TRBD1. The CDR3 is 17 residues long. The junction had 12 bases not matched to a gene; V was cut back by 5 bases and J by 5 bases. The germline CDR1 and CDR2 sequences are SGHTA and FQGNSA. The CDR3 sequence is CASSRTGGGRIDQPQHF. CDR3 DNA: TGTGCCAGCAGCCGGACAGGGGGAGGCCGGATTGATCAGCCCCAGCATTTT.

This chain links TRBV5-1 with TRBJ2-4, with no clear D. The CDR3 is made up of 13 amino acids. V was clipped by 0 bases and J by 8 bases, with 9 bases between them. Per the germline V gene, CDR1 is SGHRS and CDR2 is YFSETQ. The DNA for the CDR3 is TGCGCCAGCAGCTTGGAGGGCACGGACATTCAGTACTTC. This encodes CASSLEGTDIQYF. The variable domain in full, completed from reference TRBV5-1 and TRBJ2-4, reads KAGVTQTPRYLIKTRGQQVTLSCSPISGHRSVSWYQQTPGQGLQFLFEYFSETQRNKGNFPGRFSGRQFSNSRSEMNVSTLELGDSALYLCASSLEGTDIQYFGAGTRLSVL.

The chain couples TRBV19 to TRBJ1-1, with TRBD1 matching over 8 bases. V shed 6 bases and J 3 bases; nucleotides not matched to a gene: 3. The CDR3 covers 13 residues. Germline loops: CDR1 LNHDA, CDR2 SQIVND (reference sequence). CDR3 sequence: CASSQGADTEAFF. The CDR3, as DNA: TGTGCCAGTAGCCAGGGGGCAGACACTGAAGCTTTCTTT.

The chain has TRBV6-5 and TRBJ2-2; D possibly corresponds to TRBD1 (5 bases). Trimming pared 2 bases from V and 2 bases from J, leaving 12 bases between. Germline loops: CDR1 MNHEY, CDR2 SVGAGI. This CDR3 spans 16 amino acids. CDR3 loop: CASSYGSQVNTGELFF. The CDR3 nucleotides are TGTGCCAGCAGTTACGGGTCACAGGTTAACACCGGGGAGCTGTTTTTT.

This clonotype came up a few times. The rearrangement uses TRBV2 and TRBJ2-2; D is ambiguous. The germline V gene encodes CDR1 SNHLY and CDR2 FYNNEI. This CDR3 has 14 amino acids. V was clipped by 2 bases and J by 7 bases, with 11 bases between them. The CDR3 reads CASSETGTRGELFF. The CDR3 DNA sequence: TGTGCCAGCAGTGAAACCGGAACCCGCGGGGAGCTGTTTTTT.

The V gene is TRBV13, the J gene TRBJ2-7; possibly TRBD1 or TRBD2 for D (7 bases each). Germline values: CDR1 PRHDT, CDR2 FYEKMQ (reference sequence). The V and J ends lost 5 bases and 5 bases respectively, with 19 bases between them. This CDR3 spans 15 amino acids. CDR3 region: CASSPGGEGAHEQYF. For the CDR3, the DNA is TGTGCCAGCAGCCCAGGAGGGGAGGGGGCCCACGAGCAGTACTTC. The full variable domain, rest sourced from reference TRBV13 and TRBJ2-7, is AAGVIQSPRHLIKEKRETATLKCYPIPRHDTVYWYQQGPGQDPQFLISFYEKMQSDKGSIPDRFSAQQFSDYHSELNMSSLELGDSALYFCASSPGGEGAHEQYFGPGTRLTVT.

The CDR3 region is CAIRAAGGETQYF. The CDR3 coding sequence is TGTGCCATCAGGGCGGCAGGGGGAGAGACCCAGTACTTC. The J gene is TRBJ2-5, the V gene TRBV10-3; 7 bases align to TRBD1. The V gene end was trimmed by 6 bases and the J gene end by 4 bases; junction bases not matched to a gene: 5. The CDR3 consists of 13 residues. CDR1 and CDR2 from the germline V gene are ENHRY and SYGVKD.

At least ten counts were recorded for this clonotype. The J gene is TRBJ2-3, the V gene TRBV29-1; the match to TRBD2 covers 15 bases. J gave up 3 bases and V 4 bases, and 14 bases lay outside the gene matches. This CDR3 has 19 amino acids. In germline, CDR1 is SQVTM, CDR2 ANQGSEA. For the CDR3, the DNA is TGCAGCGTTGCTCGTCTTGGACTAGCGGGAGGGTCGGGGACAGATACGCAGTATTTT. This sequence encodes CSVARLGLAGGSGTDTQYF.

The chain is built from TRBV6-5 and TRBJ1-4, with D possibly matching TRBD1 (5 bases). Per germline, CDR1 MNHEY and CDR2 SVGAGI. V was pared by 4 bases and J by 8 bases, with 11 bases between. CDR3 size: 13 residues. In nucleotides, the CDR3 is TGTGCCAGCAGTTCCAGGGAGAGGGAAAAACTGTTTTTT. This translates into CASSSREREKLFF.

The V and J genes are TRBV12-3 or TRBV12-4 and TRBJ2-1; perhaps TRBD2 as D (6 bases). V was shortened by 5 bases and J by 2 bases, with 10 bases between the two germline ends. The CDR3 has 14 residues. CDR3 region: CASSMGLPYNEQFF. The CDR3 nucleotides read TGTGCCAGCAGTATGGGACTTCCCTACAATGAGCAGTTCTTC.

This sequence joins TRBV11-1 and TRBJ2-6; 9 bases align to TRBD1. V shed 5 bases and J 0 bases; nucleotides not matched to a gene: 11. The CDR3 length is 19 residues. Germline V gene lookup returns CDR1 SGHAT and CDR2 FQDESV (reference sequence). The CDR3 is CASSPGQGPLPSGANVLTF. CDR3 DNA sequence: TGTGCCAGCAGCCCCGGACAGGGGCCTCTACCCTCTGGGGCCAACGTCCTGACTTTC.

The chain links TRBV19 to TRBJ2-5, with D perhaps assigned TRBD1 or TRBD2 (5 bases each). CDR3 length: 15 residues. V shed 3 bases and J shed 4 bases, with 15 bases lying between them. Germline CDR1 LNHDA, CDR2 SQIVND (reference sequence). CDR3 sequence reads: CASSILQGRVETQYF. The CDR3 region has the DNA TGTGCCAGTAGTATTCTCCAGGGACGGGTAGAGACCCAGTACTTC.

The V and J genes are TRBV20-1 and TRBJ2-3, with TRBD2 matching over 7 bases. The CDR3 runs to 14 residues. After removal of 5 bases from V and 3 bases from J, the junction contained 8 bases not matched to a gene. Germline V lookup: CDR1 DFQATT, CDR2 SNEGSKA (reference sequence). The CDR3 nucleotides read TGCAGTGCTTCCGACGGGGGGAGAACAGATACGCAGTATTTT. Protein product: CSASDGGRTDTQYF.

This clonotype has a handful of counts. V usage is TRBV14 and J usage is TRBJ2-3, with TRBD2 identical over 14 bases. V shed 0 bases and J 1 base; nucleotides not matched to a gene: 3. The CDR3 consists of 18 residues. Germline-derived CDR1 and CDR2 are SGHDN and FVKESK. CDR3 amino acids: CASSQEGTSGGGTDTQYF. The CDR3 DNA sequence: TGTGCCAGCAGCCAAGAGGGGACTAGCGGGGGAGGCACAGATACGCAGTATTTT.

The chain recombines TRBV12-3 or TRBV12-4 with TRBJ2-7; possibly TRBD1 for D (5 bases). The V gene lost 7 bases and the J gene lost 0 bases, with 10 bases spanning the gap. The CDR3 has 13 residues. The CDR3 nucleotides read TGTGCCAGCACCATGGGGCTCTCCTACGAGCAGTACTTC. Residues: CASTMGLSYEQYF.

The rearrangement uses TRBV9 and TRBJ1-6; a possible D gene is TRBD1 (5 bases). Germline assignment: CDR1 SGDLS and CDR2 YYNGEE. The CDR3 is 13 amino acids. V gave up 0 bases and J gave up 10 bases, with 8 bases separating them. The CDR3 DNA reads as TGTGCCAGCAGCGTAGAGAGGGACTCACCCCTCCACTTT. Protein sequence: CASSVERDSPLHF. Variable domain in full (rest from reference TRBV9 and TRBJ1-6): DSGVTQTPKHLITATGQRVTLRCSPRSGDLSVYWYQQSLDQGLQFLIQYYNGEERAKGNILERFSAQQFPDLHSELNLSSLELGDSALYFCASSVERDSPLHFGNGTRLTVT.

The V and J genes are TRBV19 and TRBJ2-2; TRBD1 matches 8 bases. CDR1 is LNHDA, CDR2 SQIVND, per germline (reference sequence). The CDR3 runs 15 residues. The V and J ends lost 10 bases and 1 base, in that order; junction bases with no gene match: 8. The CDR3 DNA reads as TGTGCCACAACAACCGGGACAGGGAACACCGGGGAGCTGTTTTTT. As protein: CATTTGTGNTGELFF.

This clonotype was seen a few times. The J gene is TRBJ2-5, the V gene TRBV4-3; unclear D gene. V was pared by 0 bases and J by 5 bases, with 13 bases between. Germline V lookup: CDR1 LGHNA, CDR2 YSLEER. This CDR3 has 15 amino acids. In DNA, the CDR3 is TGCGCCAGCAGCCAAGATTCGCACAGTGGGGAGACCCAGTACTTC. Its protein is CASSQDSHSGETQYF.

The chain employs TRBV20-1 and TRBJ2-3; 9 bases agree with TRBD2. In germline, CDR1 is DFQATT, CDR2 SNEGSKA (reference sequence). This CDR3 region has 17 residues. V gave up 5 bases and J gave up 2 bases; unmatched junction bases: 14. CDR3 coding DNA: TGCAGTGCTGTGGGGATAGCGGGAGTGGGTCTCACAGATACGCAGTATTTT. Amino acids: CSAVGIAGVGLTDTQYF.

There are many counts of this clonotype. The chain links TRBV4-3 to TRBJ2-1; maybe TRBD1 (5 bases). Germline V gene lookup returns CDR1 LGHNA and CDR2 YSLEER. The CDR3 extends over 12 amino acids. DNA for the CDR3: TGCGCATCAGGACACCTCCACAATGAGCAGTTCTTC. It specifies CASGHLHNEQFF.

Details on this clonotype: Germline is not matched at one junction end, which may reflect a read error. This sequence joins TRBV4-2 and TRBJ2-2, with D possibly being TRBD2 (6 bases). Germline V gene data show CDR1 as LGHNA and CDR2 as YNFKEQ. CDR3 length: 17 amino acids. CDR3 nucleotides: TGTGCCAGCAGCCAAGAGAAAACTAGCTGGAACACCGGGGGGCTGTTTTTT. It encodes CASSQEKTSWNTGGLFF.